This T cell receptor beta chain is drawn from a study of immune characterization of retroperitoneal liposarcoma. The CDR3 covers 13 residues. The germline gives CDR1 SEHNR, CDR2 FQNEAQ (reference sequence). This clonotype was counted between two and nine times. TCRdb fed the PCR reads into MiXCR, producing one record per CDR3 protein. The repertoire holds some 3,000 distinct CDR3 sequences, around 42% seen once, with about 42% in the top ten. The receptor was derived from a male donor with retroperitoneal liposarcoma. The chain uses TRBV7-9 and TRBJ2-4; D unresolved. The J call is uncertain, as TRBJ2-1 better fits the DNA end. Sequencing was carried out using tumor tissue. CDR3 in amino acids: CASSLAYFNEQFF. The CDR3 DNA follows: TGTGCCAGCAGCTTAGCGTACTTCAATGAGCAGTTCTTC.